This T cell receptor beta chain comes out of a study of shared T cell receptors in the human thymus. Using immunoSEQ multiplex PCR, the repertoire was profiled, and TCRdb retains in-frame clones only, with some absent. The profile shows almost 550,000 clones, 78% of them singletons. Trimming removed 1 base from V and 1 base from J, with 7 bases in between. CDR1 and CDR2 (germline): GTSNPN, SVGIG (reference sequence). There are 13 residues in the CDR3. The sample also formed part of further work on human thymus T cells. As that report states: Both thymic and peripheral blood repertoires showed apparently biased V and J usage.

Sequencing input: thymocytes. This TCR derives from a boy in the first two years of life with a congenital heart defect. This chain joins TRBV30 and TRBJ1-1; D remains ambiguous. CDR3 amino acids: CAWSGAGNTEAFF. The CDR3 bases are TGTGCCTGGAGTGGCGCGGGGAACACTGAAGCTTTCTTT.